Each of the 4 T cell receptor beta chains below was sequenced from the same sample in a study of Graves' ophthalmopathy and Graves' hyperthyroidism. The study amplified TCR beta CDR3 regions using RNA transcripts. First-round RT-PCR with HTBI primers preceded a second-round multiplex PCR. TCRdb re-called the multiplex PCR reads with MiXCR, one entry per CDR3 protein. The sample carries 600,000 to 650,000 distinct CDR3 sequences, about 24% recorded once. Sequencing was performed on peripheral blood. The receptors were gathered from a woman between 18 and 29 years old with stable Graves' hyperthyroidism. Some clones in this sample may be carry-over from other donors' samples.

This clonotype was found many times. This sequence joins TRBV11-1 and TRBJ2-6; D might be TRBD1 or TRBD2, each matching 5 bases. The germline V gene encodes CDR1 SGHAT and CDR2 FQDESV (reference sequence). V was trimmed by 6 bases and J by 2 bases, leaving 14 bases between them. The CDR3 is 16 residues long. CDR3 amino acids: CASRQARGAGANVLTF. CDR3 bases: TGTGCCAGCAGACAGGCCCGGGGCGCTGGGGCCAACGTCCTGACTTTC.

This clonotype was counted many times. The genes are TRBV6-2 or TRBV6-3 and TRBJ1-1, with D perhaps matching TRBD1 (5 bases). Per germline, CDR1 MNHEY and CDR2 SVGEGT. The CDR3 has 13 residues. Trimming removed 2 bases from V and 3 bases from J, with 7 bases in between. The CDR3 protein is CASSYTTDTEAFF. DNA for the CDR3: TGTGCCAGCAGTTACACGACAGACACTGAAGCTTTCTTT.

This clonotype occurred many times. The V and J genes are TRBV6-1 and TRBJ2-6, with TRBD1 matching over 7 bases. The J segment lost 2 bases and the V segment lost 2 bases, leaving 6 bases of the junction unmatched. This CDR3 spans 17 amino acids. Germline V CDR1 and CDR2: MNHNS, SASEGT. The CDR3 DNA reads as TGTGCCAGCAGTGAATCTTTGACAGGGACTGGGGCCAACGTCCTGACTTTC. Amino acid sequence: CASSESLTGTGANVLTF.

This clonotype was detected a few times. The V call is TRBV9, the J call TRBJ1-2, with TRBD1 as a possible D gene (6 bases). CDR1 is SGDLS and CDR2 is YYNGEE in the germline V gene. The V end lost 4 bases, the J end lost 0 bases, and 19 bases lay between the germline ends. The CDR3 extends over 17 amino acids. The CDR3 DNA reads TGTGCCAGCAGCCCCACGGCCGGGGGGCGAACTAACTATGGCTACACCTTC. It encodes CASSPTAGGRTNYGYTF.